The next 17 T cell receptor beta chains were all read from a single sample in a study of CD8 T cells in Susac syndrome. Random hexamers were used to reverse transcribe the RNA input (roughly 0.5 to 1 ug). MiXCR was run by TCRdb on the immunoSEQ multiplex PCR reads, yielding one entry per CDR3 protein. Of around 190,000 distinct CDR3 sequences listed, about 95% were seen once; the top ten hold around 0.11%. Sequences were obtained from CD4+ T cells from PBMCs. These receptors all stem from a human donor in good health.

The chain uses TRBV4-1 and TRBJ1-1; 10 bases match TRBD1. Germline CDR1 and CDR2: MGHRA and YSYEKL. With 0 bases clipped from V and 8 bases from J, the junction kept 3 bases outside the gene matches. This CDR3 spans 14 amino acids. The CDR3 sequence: CASSQDDRGLEAFF. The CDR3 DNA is TGCGCCAGCAGCCAAGATGACAGGGGGCTCGAAGCTTTCTTT.

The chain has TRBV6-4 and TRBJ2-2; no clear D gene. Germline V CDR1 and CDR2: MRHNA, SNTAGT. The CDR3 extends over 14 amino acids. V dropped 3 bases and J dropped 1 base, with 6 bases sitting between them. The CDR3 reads CASSELWNTGELFF. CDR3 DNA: TGTGCCAGCAGTGAGCTATGGAACACCGGGGAGCTGTTTTTT.

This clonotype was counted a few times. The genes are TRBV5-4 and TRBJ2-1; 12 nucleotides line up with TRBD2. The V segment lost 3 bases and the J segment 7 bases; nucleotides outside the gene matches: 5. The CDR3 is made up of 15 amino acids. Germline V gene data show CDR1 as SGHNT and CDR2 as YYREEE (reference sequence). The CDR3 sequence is CASSSLAGGYNEQFF. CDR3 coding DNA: TGTGCCAGCAGCTCCCTAGCGGGAGGGTATAATGAGCAGTTCTTC. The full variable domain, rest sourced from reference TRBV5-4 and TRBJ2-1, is ETGVTQSPTHLIKTRGQQVTLRCSSQSGHNTVSWYQQALGQGPQFIFQYYREEENGRGNFPPRFSGLQFPNYSSELNVNALELDDSALYLCASSSLAGGYNEQFFGPGTRLTVL.

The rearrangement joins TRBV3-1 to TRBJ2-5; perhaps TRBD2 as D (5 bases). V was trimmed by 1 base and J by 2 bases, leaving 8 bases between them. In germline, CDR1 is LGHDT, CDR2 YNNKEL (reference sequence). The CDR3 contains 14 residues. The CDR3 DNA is TGTGCCAGCAGCCAAGGACTACCTCAAGAGACCCAGTACTTC. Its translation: CASSQGLPQETQYF.

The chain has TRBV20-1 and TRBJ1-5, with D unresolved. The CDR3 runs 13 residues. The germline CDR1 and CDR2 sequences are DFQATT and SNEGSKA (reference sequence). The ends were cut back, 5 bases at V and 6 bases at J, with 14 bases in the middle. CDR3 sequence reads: CSARAPDPQPQHF. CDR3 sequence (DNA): TGCAGTGCTCGAGCTCCGGACCCTCAGCCCCAGCATTTT.

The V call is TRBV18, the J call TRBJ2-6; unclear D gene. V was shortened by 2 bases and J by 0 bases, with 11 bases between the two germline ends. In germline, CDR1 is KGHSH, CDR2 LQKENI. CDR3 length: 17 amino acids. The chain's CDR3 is CASSPNVPSSGANVLTF. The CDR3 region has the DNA TGTGCCAGCTCACCAAACGTCCCAAGCTCTGGGGCCAACGTCCTGACTTTC.

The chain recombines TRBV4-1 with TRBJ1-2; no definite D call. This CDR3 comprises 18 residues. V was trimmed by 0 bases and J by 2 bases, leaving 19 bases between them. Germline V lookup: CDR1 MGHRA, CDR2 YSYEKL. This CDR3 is CASSQEAGASYWNYGYTF. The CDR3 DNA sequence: TGCGCCAGCAGCCAAGAGGCAGGAGCCAGCTACTGGAACTATGGCTACACCTTC.

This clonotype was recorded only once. The CDR3 is CASSPLAGNYNEQFF. The CDR3, as DNA: TGTGCCAGCAGTCCATTAGCGGGTAACTACAATGAGCAGTTCTTC. This chain joins TRBV12-3 or TRBV12-4 and TRBJ2-1; 7 nucleotides match TRBD2. V shed 5 bases, J shed 3 bases, and the junction held 7 bases outside the gene matches. The CDR3 covers 15 residues.

CDR3 region: CASSLPGQNNIQYF. CDR3 coding DNA: TGTGCCAGCAGCTTGCCGGGACAGAACAACATTCAGTACTTC. The chain links TRBV5-4 to TRBJ2-4, with 7 bases aligning to TRBD1. The V gene's germline CDR1 is SGHNT and CDR2 YYREEE (reference sequence). The length of the CDR3 is 14 residues. V lost 1 base and J lost 7; bases outside the gene matches: 5. The complete variable domain, with remaining parts taken from reference TRBV5-4 and TRBJ2-4, reads ETGVTQSPTHLIKTRGQQVTLRCSSQSGHNTVSWYQQALGQGPQFIFQYYREEENGRGNFPPRFSGLQFPNYSSELNVNALELDDSALYLCASSLPGQNNIQYFGAGTRLSVL.

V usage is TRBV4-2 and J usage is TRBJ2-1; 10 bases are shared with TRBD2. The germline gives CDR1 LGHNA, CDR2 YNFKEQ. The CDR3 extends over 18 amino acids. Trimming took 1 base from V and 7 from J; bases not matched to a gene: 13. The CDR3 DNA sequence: TGTGCCAGCAGCCAAGGGGACAGACTAGCGGGTAGTGGTAATGAGCAGTTCTTC. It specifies CASSQGDRLAGSGNEQFF.

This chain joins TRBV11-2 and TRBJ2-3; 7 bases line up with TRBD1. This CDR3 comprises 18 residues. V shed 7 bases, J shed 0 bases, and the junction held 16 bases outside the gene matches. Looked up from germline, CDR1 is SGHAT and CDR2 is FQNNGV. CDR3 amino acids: CASTSYQGDRPSTDTQYF. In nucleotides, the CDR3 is TGTGCCAGCACCTCATACCAGGGGGACCGACCTAGCACAGATACGCAGTATTTT.

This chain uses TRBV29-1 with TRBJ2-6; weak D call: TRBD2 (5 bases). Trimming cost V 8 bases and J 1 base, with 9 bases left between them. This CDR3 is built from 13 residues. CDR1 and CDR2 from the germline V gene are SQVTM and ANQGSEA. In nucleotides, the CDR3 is TGCAGCAGTAGGGAGTCTGGGGCCAACGTCCTGACTTTC. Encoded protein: CSSRESGANVLTF.

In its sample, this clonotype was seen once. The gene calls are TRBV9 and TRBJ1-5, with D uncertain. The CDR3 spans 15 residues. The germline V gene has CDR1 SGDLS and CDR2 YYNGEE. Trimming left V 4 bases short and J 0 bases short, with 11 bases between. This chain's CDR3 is CASSKDGYSNQPQHF. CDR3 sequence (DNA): TGTGCCAGCAGCAAGGACGGTTATAGCAATCAGCCCCAGCATTTT.

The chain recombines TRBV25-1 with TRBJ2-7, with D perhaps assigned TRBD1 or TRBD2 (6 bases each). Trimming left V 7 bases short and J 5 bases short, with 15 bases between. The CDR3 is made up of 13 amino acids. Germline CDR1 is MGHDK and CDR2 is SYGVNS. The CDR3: CASIGGGVHEQYF. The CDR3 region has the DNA TGTGCCAGCATTGGAGGGGGTGTACACGAGCAGTACTTC.

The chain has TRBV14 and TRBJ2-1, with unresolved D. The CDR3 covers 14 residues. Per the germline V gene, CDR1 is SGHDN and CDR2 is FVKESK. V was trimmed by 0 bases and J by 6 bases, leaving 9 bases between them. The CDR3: CASSQELVVNEQFF. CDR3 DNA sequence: TGTGCCAGCAGCCAAGAACTGGTCGTCAATGAGCAGTTCTTC.

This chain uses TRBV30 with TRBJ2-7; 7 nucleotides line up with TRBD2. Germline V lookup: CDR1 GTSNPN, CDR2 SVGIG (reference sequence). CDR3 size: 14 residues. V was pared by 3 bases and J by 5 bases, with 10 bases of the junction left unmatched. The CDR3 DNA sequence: TGTGCCTGGAGGGGAGCGGGGAGGCCCAACGAGCAGTACTTC. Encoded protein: CAWRGAGRPNEQYF.

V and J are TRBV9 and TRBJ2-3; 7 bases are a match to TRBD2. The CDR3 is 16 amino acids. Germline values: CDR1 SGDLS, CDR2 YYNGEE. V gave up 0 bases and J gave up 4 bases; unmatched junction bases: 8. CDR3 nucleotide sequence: TGTGCCAGCAGCGTAGCAGGCGGGAGAGTGGCAGATACGCAGTATTTT. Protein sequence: CASSVAGGRVADTQYF.